This T cell receptor (beta chain) is drawn from a study of blood T cells in healthy people across ages. Each of the donors had 8 to 10 milliliters of peripheral blood drawn into EDTA-treated Vacutainer tubes. With each sample, at least 5.5 micrograms of total RNA were extracted. In its sample, this clonotype was seen a few times. A single base separates this from a much larger clone, so it may be a read error. Then a second PCR, running roughly 7 to 11 cycles, was carried out with a sample-barcoded 5' primer and a J-beta primer mix. TCRdb called the 5' RACE reads again in MiXCR, with one record for every CDR3 protein. Here the sample spans about 630,000 distinct CDR3 sequences, under 25% being singletons. V lost 7 bases and J 2 bases, leaving 4 bases between the germline ends. Germline-derived CDR1 and CDR2 are SGHTA and FQGNSA. The CDR3 consists of 11 residues.

The sample comprised blood. The sequence was obtained from a man aged 65 to 85 in good health. The rearrangement uses TRBV7-2 and TRBJ2-3, with D unresolved. The chain's CDR3 is CASTTTDTQYF. As DNA, the CDR3 is TGTGCCAGCACCACCACAGATACGCAGTATTTT.